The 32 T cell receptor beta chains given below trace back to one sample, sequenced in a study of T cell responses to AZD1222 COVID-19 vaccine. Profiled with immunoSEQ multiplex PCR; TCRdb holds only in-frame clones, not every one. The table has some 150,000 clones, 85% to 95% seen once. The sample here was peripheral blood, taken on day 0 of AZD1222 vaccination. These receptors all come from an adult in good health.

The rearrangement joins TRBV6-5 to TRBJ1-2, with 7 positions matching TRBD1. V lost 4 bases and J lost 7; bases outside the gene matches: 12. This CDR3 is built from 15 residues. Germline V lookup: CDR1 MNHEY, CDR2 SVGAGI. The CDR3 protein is CASSSKAEGAAGYTF. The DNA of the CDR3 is TGTGCCAGCAGTTCAAAAGCGGAGGGGGCCGCTGGCTACACCTTC.

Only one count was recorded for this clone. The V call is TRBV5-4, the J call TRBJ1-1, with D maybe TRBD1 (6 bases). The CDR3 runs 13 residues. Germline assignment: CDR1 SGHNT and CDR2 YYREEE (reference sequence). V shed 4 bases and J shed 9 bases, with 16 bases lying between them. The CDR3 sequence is CASSVQGMDQAFF. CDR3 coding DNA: TGTGCCAGCAGCGTACAGGGAATGGATCAAGCTTTCTTT.

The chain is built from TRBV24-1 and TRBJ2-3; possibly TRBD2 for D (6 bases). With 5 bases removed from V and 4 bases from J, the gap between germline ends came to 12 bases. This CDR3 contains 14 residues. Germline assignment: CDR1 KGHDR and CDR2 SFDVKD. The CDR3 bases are TGTGCCACCAGTGCCGTTGGCGGGGCAGATACGCAGTATTTT. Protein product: CATSAVGGADTQYF.

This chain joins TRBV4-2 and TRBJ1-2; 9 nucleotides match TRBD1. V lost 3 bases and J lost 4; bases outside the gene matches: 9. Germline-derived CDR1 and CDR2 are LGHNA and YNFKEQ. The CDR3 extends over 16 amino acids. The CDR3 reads CASSQGQGTTRYGYTF. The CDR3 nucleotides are TGTGCCAGCAGCCAGGGACAGGGAACGACACGCTATGGCTACACCTTC.

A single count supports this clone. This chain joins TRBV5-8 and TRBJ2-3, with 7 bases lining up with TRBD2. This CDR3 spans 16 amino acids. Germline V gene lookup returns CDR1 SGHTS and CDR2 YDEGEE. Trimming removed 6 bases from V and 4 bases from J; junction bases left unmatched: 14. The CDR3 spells CASNQPQREIADTQYF. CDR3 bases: TGTGCCAGCAACCAACCCCAGCGGGAAATAGCAGATACGCAGTATTTT.

The CDR3 bases are TGTGCCAGCAGAGATTCAATGGACAGGGGAGGGGAGCTGTTTTTT. The encoded protein is CASRDSMDRGGELFF. The rearrangement links TRBV2 to TRBJ2-2, with TRBD1 matching 9 bases. The germline V gene encodes CDR1 SNHLY and CDR2 FYNNEI. V was pared by 6 bases and J by 8 bases, with 10 bases of the junction left unmatched. The CDR3 runs 15 residues.

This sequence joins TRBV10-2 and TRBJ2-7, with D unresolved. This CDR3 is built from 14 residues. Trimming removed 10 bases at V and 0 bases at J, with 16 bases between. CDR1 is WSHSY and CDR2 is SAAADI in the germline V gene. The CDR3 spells CATDRKRSSYEQYV. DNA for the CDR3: TGCGCCACCGACCGGAAGAGGAGCTCCTACGAGCAGTACGTC.

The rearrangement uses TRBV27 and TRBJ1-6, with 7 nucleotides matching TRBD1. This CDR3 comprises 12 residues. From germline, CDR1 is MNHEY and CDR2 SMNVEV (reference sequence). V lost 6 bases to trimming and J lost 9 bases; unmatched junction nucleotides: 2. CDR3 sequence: CASRAGGSPLHF. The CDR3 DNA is TGTGCCAGCAGGGCAGGGGGTTCACCCCTCCACTTT.

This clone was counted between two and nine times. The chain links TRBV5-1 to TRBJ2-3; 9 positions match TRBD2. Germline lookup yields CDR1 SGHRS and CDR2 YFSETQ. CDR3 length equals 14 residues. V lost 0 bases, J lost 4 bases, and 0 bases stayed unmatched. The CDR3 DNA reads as TGCGCCAGCAGCTTGGGGACTAGCGCAGATACGCAGTATTTT. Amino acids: CASSLGTSADTQYF.

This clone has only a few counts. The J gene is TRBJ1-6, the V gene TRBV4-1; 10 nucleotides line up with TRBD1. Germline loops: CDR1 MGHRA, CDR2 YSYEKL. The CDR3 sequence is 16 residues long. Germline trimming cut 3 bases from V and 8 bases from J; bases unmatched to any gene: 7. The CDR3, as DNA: TGCGCCAGCAGCCACCCCGGGACAGGGGCCGATTCACCCCTCCACTTT. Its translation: CASSHPGTGADSPLHF.

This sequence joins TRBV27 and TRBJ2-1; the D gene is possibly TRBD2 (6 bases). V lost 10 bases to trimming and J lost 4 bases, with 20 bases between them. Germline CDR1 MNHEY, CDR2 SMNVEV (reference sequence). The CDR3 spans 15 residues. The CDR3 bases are TGTGCCACCGTGTCAGGAGGGAGCCGTTACAATGAGCAGTTCTTC. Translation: CATVSGGSRYNEQFF.

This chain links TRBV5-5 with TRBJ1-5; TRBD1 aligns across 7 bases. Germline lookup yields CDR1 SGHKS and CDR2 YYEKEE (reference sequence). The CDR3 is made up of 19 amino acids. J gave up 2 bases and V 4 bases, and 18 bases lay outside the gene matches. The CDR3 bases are TGTGCCAGCAGCCTCACCCCCCCACAGGGGAGGGGTGGCAATCAGCCCCAGCATTTT. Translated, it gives CASSLTPPQGRGGNQPQHF.

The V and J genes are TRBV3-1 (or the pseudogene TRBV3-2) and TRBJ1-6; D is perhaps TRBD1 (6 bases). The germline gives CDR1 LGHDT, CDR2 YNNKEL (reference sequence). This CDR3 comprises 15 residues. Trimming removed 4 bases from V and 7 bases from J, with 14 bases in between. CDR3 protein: CASSPYRVGNSPLHF. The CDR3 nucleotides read TGTGCCAGCAGCCCGTACAGGGTCGGCAATTCACCCCTCCACTTT.

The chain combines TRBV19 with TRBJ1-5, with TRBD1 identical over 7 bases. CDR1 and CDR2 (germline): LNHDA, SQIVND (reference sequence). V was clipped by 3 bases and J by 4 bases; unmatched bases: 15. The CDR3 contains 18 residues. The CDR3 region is CASSMLPSGGQLNQPQHF. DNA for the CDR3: TGTGCCAGTAGTATGCTTCCTAGCGGGGGACAGCTTAATCAGCCCCAGCATTTT.

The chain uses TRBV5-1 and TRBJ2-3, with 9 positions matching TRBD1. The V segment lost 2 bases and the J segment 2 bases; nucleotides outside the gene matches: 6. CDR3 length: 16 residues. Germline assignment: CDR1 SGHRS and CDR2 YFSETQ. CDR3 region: CASSFTGQGITDTQYF. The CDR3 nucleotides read TGCGCCAGCAGCTTCACTGGACAGGGGATCACAGATACGCAGTATTTT.

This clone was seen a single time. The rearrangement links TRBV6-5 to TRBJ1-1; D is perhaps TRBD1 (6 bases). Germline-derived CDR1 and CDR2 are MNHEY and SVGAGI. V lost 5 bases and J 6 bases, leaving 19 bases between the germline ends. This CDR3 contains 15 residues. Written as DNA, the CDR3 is TGTGCCAGCAGTCCGGGTCGGGGGCTAAGTTCTGAAGCTTTCTTT. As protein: CASSPGRGLSSEAFF.

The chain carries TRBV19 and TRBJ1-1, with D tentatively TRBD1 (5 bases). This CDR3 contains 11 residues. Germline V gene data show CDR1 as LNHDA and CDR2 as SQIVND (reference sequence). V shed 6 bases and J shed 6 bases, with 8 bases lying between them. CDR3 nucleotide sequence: TGTGCCAGTAGCTTAGGGGCTGAAGCTTTCTTT. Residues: CASSLGAEAFF. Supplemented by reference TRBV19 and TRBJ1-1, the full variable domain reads DGGITQSPKYLFRKEGQNVTLSCEQNLNHDAMYWYRQDPGQGLRLIYYSQIVNDFQKGDIAEGYSVSREKKESFPLTVTSAQKNPTAFYLCASSLGAEAFFGQGTRLTVV.

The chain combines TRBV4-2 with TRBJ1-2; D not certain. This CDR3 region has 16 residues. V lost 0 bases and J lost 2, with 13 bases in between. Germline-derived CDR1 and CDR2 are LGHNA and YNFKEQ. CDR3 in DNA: TGTGCCAGCAGCCAAGACCCCCCTACGGGGAACTATGGCTACACCTTC. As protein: CASSQDPPTGNYGYTF.

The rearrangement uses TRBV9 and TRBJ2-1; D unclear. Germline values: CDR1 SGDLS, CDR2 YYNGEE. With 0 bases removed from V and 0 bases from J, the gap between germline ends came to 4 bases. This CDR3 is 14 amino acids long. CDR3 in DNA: TGTGCCAGCAGCGTAGGAAGCTCCTACAATGAGCAGTTCTTC. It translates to CASSVGSSYNEQFF.

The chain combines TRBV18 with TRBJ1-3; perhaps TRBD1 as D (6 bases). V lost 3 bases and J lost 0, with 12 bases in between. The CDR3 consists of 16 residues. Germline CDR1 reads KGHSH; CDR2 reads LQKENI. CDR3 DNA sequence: TGTGCCAGCTCACCGCAAAAACAGGGCTCTGGAAACACCATATATTTT. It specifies CASSPQKQGSGNTIYF.

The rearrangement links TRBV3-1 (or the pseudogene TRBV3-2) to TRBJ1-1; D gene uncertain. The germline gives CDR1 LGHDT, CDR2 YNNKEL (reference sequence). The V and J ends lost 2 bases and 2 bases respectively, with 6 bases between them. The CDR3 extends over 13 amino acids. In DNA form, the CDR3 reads TGTGCCAGCAGCCAAATGTCAAACACTGAAGCTTTCTTT. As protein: CASSQMSNTEAFF.

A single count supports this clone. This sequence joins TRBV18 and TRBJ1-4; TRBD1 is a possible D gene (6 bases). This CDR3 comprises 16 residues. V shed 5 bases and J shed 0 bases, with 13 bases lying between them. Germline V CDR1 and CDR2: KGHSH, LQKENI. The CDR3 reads CASSRGSSATNEKLFF. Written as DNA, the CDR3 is TGTGCCAGCTCAAGGGGGAGCTCAGCAACTAATGAAAAACTGTTTTTT. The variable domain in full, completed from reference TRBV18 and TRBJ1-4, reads NAGVMQNPRHLVRRRGQEARLRCSPMKGHSHVYWYRQLPEEGLKFMVYLQKENIIDESGMPKERFSAEFPKEGPSILRIQQVVRGDSAAYFCASSRGSSATNEKLFFGSGTQLSVL.

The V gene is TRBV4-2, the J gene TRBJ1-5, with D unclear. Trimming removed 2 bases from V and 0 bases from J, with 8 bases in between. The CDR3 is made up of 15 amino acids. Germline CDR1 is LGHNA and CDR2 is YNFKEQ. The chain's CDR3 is CASSQLWGSNQPQHF. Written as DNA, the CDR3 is TGTGCCAGCAGCCAACTTTGGGGTAGCAATCAGCCCCAGCATTTT.

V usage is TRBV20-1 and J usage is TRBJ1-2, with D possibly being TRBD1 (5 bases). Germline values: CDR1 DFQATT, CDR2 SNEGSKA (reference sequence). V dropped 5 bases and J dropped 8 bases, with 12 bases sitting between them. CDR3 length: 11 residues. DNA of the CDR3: TGCAGTGCTGTTACGACAGTCGGCTACACCTTC. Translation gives CSAVTTVGYTF.

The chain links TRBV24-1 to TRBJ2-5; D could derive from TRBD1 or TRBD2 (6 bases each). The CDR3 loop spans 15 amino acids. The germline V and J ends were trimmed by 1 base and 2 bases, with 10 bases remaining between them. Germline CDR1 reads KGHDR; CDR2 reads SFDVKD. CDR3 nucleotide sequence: TGTGCCACCAGTGATTTCGGAGGGGGGCAAGAGACCCAGTACTTC. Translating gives CATSDFGGGQETQYF.

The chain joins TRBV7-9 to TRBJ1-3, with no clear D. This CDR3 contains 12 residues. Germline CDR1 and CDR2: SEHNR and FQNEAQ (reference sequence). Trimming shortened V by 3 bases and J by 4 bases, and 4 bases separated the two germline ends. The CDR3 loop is CASSFIGNTIYF. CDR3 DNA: TGTGCCAGCAGCTTTATAGGAAACACCATATATTTT.

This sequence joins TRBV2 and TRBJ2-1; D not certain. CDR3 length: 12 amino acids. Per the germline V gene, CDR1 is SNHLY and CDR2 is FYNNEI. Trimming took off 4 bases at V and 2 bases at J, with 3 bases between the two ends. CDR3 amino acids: CASSATYNEQFF. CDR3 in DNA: TGTGCCAGCAGTGCAACCTACAATGAGCAGTTCTTC. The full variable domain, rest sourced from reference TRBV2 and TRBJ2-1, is EPEVTQTPSHQVTQMGQEVILRCVPISNHLYFYWYRQILGQKVEFLVSFYNNEISEKSEIFDDQFSVERPDGSNFTLKIRSTKLEDSAMYFCASSATYNEQFFGPGTRLTVL.

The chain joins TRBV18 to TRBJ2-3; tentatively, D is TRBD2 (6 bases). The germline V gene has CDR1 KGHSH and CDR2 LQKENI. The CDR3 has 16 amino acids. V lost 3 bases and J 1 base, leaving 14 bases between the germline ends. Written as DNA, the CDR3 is TGTGCCAGCTCACCTCGTAGGTCTAGCGGCACAGATACGCAGTATTTT. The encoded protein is CASSPRRSSGTDTQYF.

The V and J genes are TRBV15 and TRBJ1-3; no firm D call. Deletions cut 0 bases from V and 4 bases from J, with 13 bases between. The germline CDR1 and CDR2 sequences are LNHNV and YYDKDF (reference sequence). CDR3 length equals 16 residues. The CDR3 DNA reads TGTGCCACCAGCAGAGATCTAGGGAGTGGAGGAAACACCATATATTTT. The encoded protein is CATSRDLGSGGNTIYF.

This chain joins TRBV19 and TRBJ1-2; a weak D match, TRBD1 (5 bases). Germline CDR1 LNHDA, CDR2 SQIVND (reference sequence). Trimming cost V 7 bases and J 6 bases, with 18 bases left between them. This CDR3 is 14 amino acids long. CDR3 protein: CASTPPSGVHGYTF. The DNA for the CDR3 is TGTGCCAGTACCCCACCGTCGGGGGTCCATGGCTACACCTTC.

This CDR3 is CASSLEGGLVNTEAFF. The CDR3 DNA sequence: TGCGCCAGCAGCTTGGAGGGGGGTTTGGTGAACACTGAAGCTTTCTTT. The rearrangement links TRBV5-1 to TRBJ1-1, with D perhaps matching TRBD1 (6 bases). The CDR3 covers 16 residues. Trimming left V 0 bases short and J 0 bases short, with 12 bases between. Germline CDR1 and CDR2: SGHRS and YFSETQ. Drawing the rest from reference TRBV5-1 and TRBJ1-1, the complete variable domain is KAGVTQTPRYLIKTRGQQVTLSCSPISGHRSVSWYQQTPGQGLQFLFEYFSETQRNKGNFPGRFSGRQFSNSRSEMNVSTLELGDSALYLCASSLEGGLVNTEAFFGQGTRLTVV.

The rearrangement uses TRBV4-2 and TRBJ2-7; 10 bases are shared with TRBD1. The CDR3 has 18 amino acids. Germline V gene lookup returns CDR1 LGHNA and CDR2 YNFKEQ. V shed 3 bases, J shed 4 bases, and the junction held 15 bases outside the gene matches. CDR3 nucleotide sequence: TGTGCCAGCAGCCAGGAATTCCTCCGGGACAGGGGTATATACGAGCAGTACGTC. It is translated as CASSQEFLRDRGIYEQYV.